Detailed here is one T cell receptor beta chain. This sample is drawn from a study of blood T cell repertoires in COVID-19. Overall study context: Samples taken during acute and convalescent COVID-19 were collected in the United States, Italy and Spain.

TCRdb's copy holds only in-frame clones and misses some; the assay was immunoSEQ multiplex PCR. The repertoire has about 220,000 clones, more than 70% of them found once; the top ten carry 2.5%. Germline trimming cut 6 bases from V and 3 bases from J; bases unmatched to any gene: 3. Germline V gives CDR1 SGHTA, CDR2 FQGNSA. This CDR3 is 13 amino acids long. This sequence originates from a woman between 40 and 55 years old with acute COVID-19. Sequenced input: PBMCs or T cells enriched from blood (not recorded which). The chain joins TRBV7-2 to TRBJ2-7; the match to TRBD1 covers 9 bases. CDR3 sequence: CASRVTGGYEQYF. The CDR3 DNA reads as TGTGCCAGCAGGGTGACAGGGGGCTACGAGCAGTACTTC.